This T cell receptor (beta chain) was sequenced for a study of metastatic and nonmetastatic thyroid tumors. Thyroid surgery had not been preceded by any treatment in any patient. TCRdb used MiXCR to call clones anew from the PCR reads. Here the sample spans 55,000 to 75,000 clones, roughly a sixth being singletons. CDR1 and CDR2 from the germline V gene are LNHDA and SQIVND (reference sequence). The V gene lost 11 bases and the J gene lost 4 bases, with 15 bases spanning the gap. The CDR3 contains 13 residues. This clone was detected ten times or more. This sequence joins TRBV19 and TRBJ1-3; possibly TRBD1 for D (5 bases). The TCR originated in a female donor with papillary thyroid cancer or a benign thyroid nodule (not recorded which). Some clones in this sample may be carry-over from other donors' samples. The sequencing sample was made of blood. Here the CDR3 DNA reads TGTGCCCAGTACGGGGCAGGGGGAAACACCATATATTTT. Its protein is CAQYGAGGNTIYF. Complete variable domain (other parts from reference TRBV19 and TRBJ1-3): DGGITQSPKYLFRKEGQNVTLSCEQNLNHDAMYWYRQDPGQGLRLIYYSQIVNDFQKGDIAEGYSVSREKKESFPLTVTSAQKNPTAFYLCAQYGAGGNTIYFGEGSWLTVV.